The sequence of this TCR beta chain was determined in a study of blood T cell repertoires in COVID-19. Study overall: There were acute and convalescent COVID-19 samples, and they came from the United States, Italy and Spain.

V was clipped by 6 bases and J by 3 bases, with 9 bases between them. Germline CDR1 is WSHSY and CDR2 is SAAADI. The CDR3 sequence is 12 residues long. Per the original data handling: Cell counts per sample came from amplifying reference gene primers. Sequencing used immunoSEQ multiplex PCR; TCRdb keeps in-frame clones, though not all of them. V and J calls and clone size are as listed in that table; D and trimming were resolved from the DNA. This table has around 100,000 clones, about 90% appearing once. The rearrangement links TRBV10-2 to TRBJ2-7; tentative D call: TRBD1 (6 bases). The receptor comes from a human donor in a cohort sampled during active COVID-19. Sequencing was performed on peripheral blood. CDR3 protein: CASSIQGYEQYF. The DNA for the CDR3 is TGCGCCAGCAGCATACAGGGCTACGAGCAGTACTTC.